This is a list of T cell receptor beta chains from one sample in a study of T cells after yellow fever vaccination. TCRdb independently ran MiXCR on the 5' RACE reads; one entry per CDR3 protein. This table has roughly 500,000 distinct CDR3 sequences, over 15% appearing once. The sequencing here drew on PBMCs, taken 15 days after the yellow fever booster vaccination. These receptors all come from a man under 40 who received the YFV17D yellow fever vaccine. CDR3s include the opening cysteine and the closing phenylalanine or tryptophan. A D gene is named only where the DNA matches it firmly. A clone size is listed for some rows: how often the clone was seen (once, few, many), or a class if it is expanded.

>TRBD2|NA|TRBJ2-3|TRBV20-1
TGCAGTGCTAGGAGGCGCGGGAGAGTAGGCACAGATACGCAGTATTTT
CSARRRGRVGTDTQYF
>NA|few|TRBJ2-3|TRBV27
TGTGCCAGCAGTTTAATGGTGGGGTCACCAGATACGCAGTATTTT
CASSLMVGSPDTQYF
>NA|many|TRBJ2-2|TRBV5-5
TGTGCCAGCAGCTTGGCCGGGATCACCGGGGAGCTGTTTTTT
CASSLAGITGELFF
>NA|NA|TRBJ2-3|TRBV27
TGTGCCAGCAGTTTCGGGGCGCAAACTAGCACAGATACGCAGTATTTT
CASSFGAQTSTDTQYF
>TRBD2|NA|TRBJ2-3|TRBV5-1
TGCGCCAGCAGCCAAAGCGGGGGCACCGCAGATACGCAGTATTTT
CASSQSGGTADTQYF
>NA|NA|TRBJ2-1|TRBV7-2
TGTGCCAGCAGCATGGGACTTGATGAGCAGTTCTTC
CASSMGLDEQFF
>TRBD2|few|TRBJ2-7|TRBV7-2
TGTGCCAGCAGCCCTTCGCTAGCGGGGGCGCCCTACGAGCAGTACTTC
CASSPSLAGAPYEQYF
>NA|NA|TRBJ2-3|TRBV20-1
TGCAGTGCTCCCCTTAGCCCAATAACAGATACGCAGTATTTT
CSAPLSPITDTQYF
>TRBD1|NA|TRBJ2-1|TRBV29-1
TGCAGCGTTCATTCTACAGGGGGCAATGAGCAGTTCTTC
CSVHSTGGNEQFF
>NA|many|TRBJ2-7|TRBV29-1
TGCAGCGTTGTGGGCGGATCGACCTACGAGCAGTACTTC
CSVVGGSTYEQYF
>NA|NA|TRBJ1-2|TRBV5-1
TGCGCCAGCAGCGCGGGACTCCTCAGCGATGGCTACACCTTC
CASSAGLLSDGYTF
>TRBD1|few|TRBJ2-3|TRBV24-1
TGTGCCACCAGTGATTTAGGGACAGGGAGATTGGATACGCAGTATTTT
CATSDLGTGRLDTQYF
>TRBD1|NA|TRBJ1-1|TRBV5-1
TGCGCCAGCAGCGCCGGACAGGGGACTGAAGCTTTCTTT
CASSAGQGTEAFF
>NA|NA|TRBJ2-2|TRBV5-6
TGTGCCAGCACCCTTGGGGGAAACACCGGGGAGCTGTTTTTT
CASTLGGNTGELFF
>NA|NA|TRBJ2-7|TRBV5-5
TGTGCCAGCAGCTTGGTACTCCTAAGCTCCTACGAGCAGTACTTC
CASSLVLLSSYEQYF
>NA|few|TRBJ1-5|TRBV12-3/TRBV12-4
TGTGCCAGCAAAAAGGAGAGGGCTCAGCCCCAGCATTTT
CASKKERAQPQHF
>NA|NA|TRBJ2-5|TRBV29-1
TGCAGCGTTGTCCGCAGGGAAGAGACCCAGTACTTC
CSVVRREETQYF
>NA|many|TRBJ2-5|TRBV29-1
TGCAGCGTTGATTTTGCGGCTCGTGAGACCCAGTACTTC
CSVDFAARETQYF
>TRBD2|few|TRBJ2-1|TRBV7-9
TGTGCCAGCAGCATCGGAGCGGGAGGGGCCTTCGATGAGCAGTTCTTC
CASSIGAGGAFDEQFF
>TRBD2|NA|TRBJ2-5|TRBV7-2
TGTGCCAGCAGCTTAGCCCCTAGCGGGCAAGAGACCCAGTACTTC
CASSLAPSGQETQYF